This TCR beta chain was profiled in a study of blood T cell repertoires in COVID-19. Study-level background: PBMCs, B-cell-depleted T cells, or T cells provided the cDNA or gDNA that made up the material.

Sequencing was performed with immunoSEQ multiplex PCR; in TCRdb, only in-frame clones are kept and a portion is missing. The table lists 60,000 to 80,000 clones, about nine tenths of them singletons. The CDR3 contains 17 residues. CDR1 is SGHTA and CDR2 is FQGNSA in the germline V gene. The V gene end was trimmed by 1 base and the J gene end by 7 bases; junction bases not matched to a gene: 12. The J gene is TRBJ2-5, the V gene TRBV7-2, with TRBD2 matching 10 bases. The receptor's source is a human donor in a cohort sampled during active COVID-19. The sample was peripheral blood. CDR3 residues: CASSLVASGGPDATQYF. The CDR3 nucleotides are TGTGCCAGCAGCTTAGTAGCTAGCGGGGGTCCCGACGCGACCCAGTACTTC.